This T cell receptor beta chain was sequenced in a study of blood T cell dynamics during melanoma immunotherapy. V lost 1 base, J lost 3 bases, and 8 bases stayed unmatched. The CDR3 sequence is 16 residues long. CDR1 and CDR2 from the germline V gene are LGHNA and YNFKEQ. Stated time point: pre-treatment baseline. DNA loading was fixed at roughly 0.35 ug for all bulk PBMC samples. Assay used: immunoSEQ multiplex PCR; TCRdb lists only in-frame clones, some missing. The table includes 7,000 or so clones, 60% to 85% detected once. The chain couples TRBV4-2 to TRBJ2-5; 7 bases are shared with TRBD2. This receptor was obtained from a human donor with melanoma. The sequencing used blood, collected from a patient treated with checkpoint blockade. The CDR3 spells CASSQGGGGPKETQYF. The CDR3 region has the DNA TGTGCCAGCAGCCAAGGCGGGGGAGGGCCGAAAGAGACCCAGTACTTC.